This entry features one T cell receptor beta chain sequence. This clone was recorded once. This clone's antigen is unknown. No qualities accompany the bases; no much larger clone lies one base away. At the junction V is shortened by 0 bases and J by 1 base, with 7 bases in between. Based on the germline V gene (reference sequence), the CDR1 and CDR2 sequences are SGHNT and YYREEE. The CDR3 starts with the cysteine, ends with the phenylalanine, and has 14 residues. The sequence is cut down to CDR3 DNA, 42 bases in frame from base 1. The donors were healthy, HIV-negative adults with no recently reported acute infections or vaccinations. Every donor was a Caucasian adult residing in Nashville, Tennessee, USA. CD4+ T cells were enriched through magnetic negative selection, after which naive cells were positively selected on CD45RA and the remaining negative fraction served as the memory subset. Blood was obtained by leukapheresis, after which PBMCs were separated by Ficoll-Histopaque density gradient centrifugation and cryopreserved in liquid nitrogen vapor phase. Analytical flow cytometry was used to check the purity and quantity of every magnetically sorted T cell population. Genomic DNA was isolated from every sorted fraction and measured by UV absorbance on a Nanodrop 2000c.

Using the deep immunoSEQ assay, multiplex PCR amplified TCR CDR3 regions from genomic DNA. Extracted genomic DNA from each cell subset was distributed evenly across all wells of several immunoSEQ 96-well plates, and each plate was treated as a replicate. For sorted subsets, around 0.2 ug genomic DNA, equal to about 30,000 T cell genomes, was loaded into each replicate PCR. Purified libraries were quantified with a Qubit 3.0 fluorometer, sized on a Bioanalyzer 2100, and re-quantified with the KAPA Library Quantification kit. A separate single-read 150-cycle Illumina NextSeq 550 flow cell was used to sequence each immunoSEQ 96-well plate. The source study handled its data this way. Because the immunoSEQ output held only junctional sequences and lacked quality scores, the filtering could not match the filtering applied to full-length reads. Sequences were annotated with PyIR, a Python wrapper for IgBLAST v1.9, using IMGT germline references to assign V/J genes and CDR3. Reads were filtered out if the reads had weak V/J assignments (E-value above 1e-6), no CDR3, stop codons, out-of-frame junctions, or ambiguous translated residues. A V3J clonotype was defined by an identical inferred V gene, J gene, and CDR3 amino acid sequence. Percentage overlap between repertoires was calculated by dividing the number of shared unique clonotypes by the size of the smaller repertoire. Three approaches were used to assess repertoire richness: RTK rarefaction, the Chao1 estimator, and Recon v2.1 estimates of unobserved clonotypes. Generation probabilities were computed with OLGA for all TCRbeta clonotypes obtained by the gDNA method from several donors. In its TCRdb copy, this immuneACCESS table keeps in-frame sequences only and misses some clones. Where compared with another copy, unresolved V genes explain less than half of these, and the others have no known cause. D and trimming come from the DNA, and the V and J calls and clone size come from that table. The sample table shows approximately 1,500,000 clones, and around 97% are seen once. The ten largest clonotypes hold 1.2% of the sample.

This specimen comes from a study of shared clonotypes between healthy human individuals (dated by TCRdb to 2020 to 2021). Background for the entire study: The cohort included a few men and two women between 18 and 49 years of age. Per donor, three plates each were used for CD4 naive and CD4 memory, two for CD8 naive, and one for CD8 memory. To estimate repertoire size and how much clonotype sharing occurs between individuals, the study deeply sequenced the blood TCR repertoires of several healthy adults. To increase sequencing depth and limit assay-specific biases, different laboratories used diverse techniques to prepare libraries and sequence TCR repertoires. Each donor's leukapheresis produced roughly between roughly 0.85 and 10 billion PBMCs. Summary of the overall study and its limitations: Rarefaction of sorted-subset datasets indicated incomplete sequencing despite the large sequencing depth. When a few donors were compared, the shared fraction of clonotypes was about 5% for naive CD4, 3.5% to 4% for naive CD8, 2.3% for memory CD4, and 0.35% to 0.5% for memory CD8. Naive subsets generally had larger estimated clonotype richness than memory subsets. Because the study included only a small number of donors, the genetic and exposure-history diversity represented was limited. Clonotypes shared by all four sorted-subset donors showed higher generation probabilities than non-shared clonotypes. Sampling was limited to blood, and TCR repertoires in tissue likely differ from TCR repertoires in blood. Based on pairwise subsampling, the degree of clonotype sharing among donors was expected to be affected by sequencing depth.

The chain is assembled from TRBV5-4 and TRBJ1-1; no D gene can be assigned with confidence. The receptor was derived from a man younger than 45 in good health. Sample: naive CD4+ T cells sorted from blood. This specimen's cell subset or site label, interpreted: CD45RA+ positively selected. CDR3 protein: CASSLELPNTEAFF. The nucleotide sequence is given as TGTGCCAGCAGCTTGGAGCTCCCGAACACTGAAGCTTTCTTT.